This T cell receptor beta chain is drawn from a study of T cell responses to AZD1222 COVID-19 vaccine. Assay used: immunoSEQ multiplex PCR; TCRdb lists only in-frame clones, some missing. This table holds 100,000 to 150,000 clones, around 85% found once. Analyses pooled second doses at about 4 or about 12 weeks. V gave up 3 bases and J gave up 1 base, with 9 bases separating them. This CDR3 is built from 14 residues. Germline V gives CDR1 KGHSH, CDR2 LQKENI. The chain uses TRBV18 and TRBJ1-1, with a tentative D call TRBD1 (5 bases). The sequencing used peripheral blood, collected 28 days after the second AZD1222 dose. This TCR derives from an adult who received the AZD1222 COVID-19 vaccine. The CDR3 DNA follows: TGTGCCAGCTCACCCGGGACGGGGAACACTGAAGCTTTCTTT. Translation: CASSPGTGNTEAFF.